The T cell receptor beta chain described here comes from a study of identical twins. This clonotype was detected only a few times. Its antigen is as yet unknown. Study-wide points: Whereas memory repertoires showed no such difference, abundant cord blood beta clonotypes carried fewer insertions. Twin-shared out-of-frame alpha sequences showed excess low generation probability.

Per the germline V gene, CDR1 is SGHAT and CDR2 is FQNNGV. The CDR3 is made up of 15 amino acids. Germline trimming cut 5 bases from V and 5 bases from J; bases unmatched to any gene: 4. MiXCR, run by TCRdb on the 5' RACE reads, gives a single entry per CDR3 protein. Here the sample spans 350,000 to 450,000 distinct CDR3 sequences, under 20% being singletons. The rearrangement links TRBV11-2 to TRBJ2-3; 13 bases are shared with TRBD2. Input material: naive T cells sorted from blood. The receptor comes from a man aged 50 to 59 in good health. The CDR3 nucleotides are TGTGCCAGCAGCGTAGGGACTAGCGGGGTAGATACGCAGTATTTT. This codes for CASSVGTSGVDTQYF.